The 23 T cell receptor beta chains below were found in one sample sequenced in a study of patients and donors after allogeneic stem cell transplantation. TCRdb redid the calling of the RT-PCR reads with MiXCR, one entry per CDR3 protein. The repertoire includes 920,000 or so distinct CDR3 sequences, under 20% of them detected once, and 5.5% to 6.5% sits in the top ten. Sequencing was performed on blood, either unsorted or a sorted T cell fraction (not recorded which). The receptors here all came from a human donor who was either an allogeneic HSCT recipient or a stem cell or donor lymphocyte infusion donor (not recorded which). It is not recorded whose cells these are; they may come from a transplant donor.

This clonotype was detected a few times. V gene TRBV20-1 combines with J gene TRBJ1-1, with no clear D. With 3 bases removed from V and 6 bases from J, the gap between germline ends came to 8 bases. The CDR3 covers 11 residues. Germline V gene lookup returns CDR1 DFQATT and CDR2 SNEGSKA (reference sequence). CDR3 sequence: CSARFIPEAFF. As DNA, the CDR3 is TGCAGTGCTAGGTTCATCCCTGAAGCTTTCTTT.

CDR3 coding DNA: TGTGCCAGCAGTGATGGACAGAGCCTCTACGAGCAGTACTTC. It yields the protein CASSDGQSLYEQYF. The J gene is TRBJ2-7, the V gene TRBV2, with D perhaps matching TRBD1 (6 bases). The CDR3 has 14 amino acids. Germline V lookup: CDR1 SNHLY, CDR2 FYNNEI. The V end lost 3 bases, the J end lost 3 bases, and 12 bases lay between the germline ends.

This clonotype was picked up many times. Its ends do not fully match the called genes, so a read error is possible. V gene TRBV4-1 combines with J gene TRBJ2-3; maybe TRBD2 (6 bases). CDR1 is MGHRA and CDR2 is YSYEKL in the germline V gene. This CDR3 is 16 amino acids long. The CDR3 DNA is TGTGCCAGCAGCCAAGAAGGAGGGGCTAGCACAGATACGCAGTATTTT. It translates to CASSQEGGASTDTQYF.

The J gene is TRBJ2-5, the V gene TRBV15; no firm D call. Per the germline V gene, CDR1 is LNHNV and CDR2 is YYDKDF (reference sequence). This CDR3 region has 13 residues. V lost 10 bases, J lost 5 bases, and 17 bases lay in between. The CDR3: CASNLRGRETQYF. In nucleotides, the CDR3 is TGTGCCAGTAACCTTCGAGGTCGCGAGACCCAGTACTTC.

The chain joins TRBV29-1 to TRBJ2-5; D is uncertain. Deletions cut 3 bases from V and 4 bases from J, with 12 bases between. This CDR3 comprises 13 residues. CDR1 is SQVTM, CDR2 ANQGSEA, per germline. The CDR3 coding sequence is TGCAGCGTTGAGCCCTTTGGTACAGAGACCCAGTACTTC. Translating gives CSVEPFGTETQYF.

This clonotype was seen ten or more times. The V and J genes are TRBV20-1 and TRBJ2-1; weak D call: TRBD2 (7 bases). The CDR3 runs 14 residues. CDR1 is DFQATT and CDR2 is SNEGSKA in the germline V gene (reference sequence). V shed 6 bases and J shed 0 bases, with 12 bases lying between them. CDR3 protein: CSAGGQSSYNEQFF. The CDR3 region has the DNA TGCAGTGCCGGGGGGCAGAGCTCCTACAATGAGCAGTTCTTC.

In this sample, this clonotype turned up many times. V and J are TRBV20-1 and TRBJ2-1; TRBD2 is a possible D gene (5 bases). Trimming removed 2 bases from V and 0 bases from J, with 11 bases in between. This CDR3 has 15 amino acids. Germline V CDR1 and CDR2: DFQATT, SNEGSKA (reference sequence). CDR3: CSARPASGSYNEQFF. The CDR3 region has the DNA TGCAGTGCTAGACCCGCCAGCGGCTCCTACAATGAGCAGTTCTTC.

This clonotype appeared a few times. The J gene is TRBJ2-7, the V gene TRBV15; no reliable D call. The CDR3 contains 14 residues. Germline loops: CDR1 LNHNV, CDR2 YYDKDF (reference sequence). V dropped 0 bases and J dropped 2 bases, with 8 bases sitting between them. In DNA form, the CDR3 reads TGTGCCACCAGCAGAGATTCTAGGGCCTACGAGCAGTACTTC. Residues: CATSRDSRAYEQYF.

This clonotype was found a few times. The chain employs TRBV11-1 and TRBJ2-4, with 10 bases identical to TRBD2. The CDR3 spans 18 residues. CDR1 and CDR2 (germline): SGHAT, FQDESV (reference sequence). V was clipped by 1 base and J by 3 bases; unmatched bases: 9. CDR3 in amino acids: CASSLVGLAGVNKNIQYF. CDR3 bases: TGTGCCAGCAGCTTAGTTGGCCTAGCGGGAGTTAACAAAAACATTCAGTACTTC.

The chain recombines TRBV25-1 with TRBJ2-1, with 10 positions matching TRBD2. CDR1 is MGHDK and CDR2 is SYGVNS in the germline V gene. This CDR3 comprises 15 residues. The junction had 7 bases not matched to a gene; V was cut back by 4 bases and J by 7 bases. In DNA, the CDR3 is TGTGCCAGCAGTGGGACTAGCGGAAAATGGAATGAGCAGTTCTTC. Protein: CASSGTSGKWNEQFF.

The CDR3 protein is CASSPRTGFYEQYF. Written as DNA, the CDR3 is TGTGCCAGTAGCCCCCGGACAGGTTTTTACGAGCAGTACTTC. V and J are TRBV7-3 and TRBJ2-7; 7 positions agree with TRBD1. This CDR3 has 14 amino acids. The junction had 12 bases not matched to a gene; V was cut back by 9 bases and J by 4 bases. Germline V CDR1 and CDR2: SGHTA, FQGTGA.

The chain links TRBV3-1 to TRBJ2-7, with TRBD1 matching 7 bases. This CDR3 region has 15 residues. V was clipped by 4 bases and J by 2 bases; unmatched bases: 8. CDR1 and CDR2 from the germline V gene are LGHDT and YNNKEL (reference sequence). This chain's CDR3 is CASSLPGQRPYEQYF. In DNA form, the CDR3 reads TGTGCCAGCAGCCTCCCGGGACAGAGACCCTACGAGCAGTACTTC.

V is TRBV5-1 and J is TRBJ2-1, with 10 bases aligning to TRBD2. J gave up 6 bases and V 1 base, and 4 bases lay outside the gene matches. This CDR3 comprises 15 residues. The V gene's germline CDR1 is SGHRS and CDR2 YFSETQ. The CDR3 nucleotides read TGCGCCAGCAGCTTGTTTCTAGCGGGAGTCAATGAGCAGTTCTTC. Translation: CASSLFLAGVNEQFF.

There are a few counts of this clonotype. V usage is TRBV9 and J usage is TRBJ1-2; D possibly corresponds to TRBD1 (5 bases). The germline gives CDR1 SGDLS, CDR2 YYNGEE. CDR3 length: 14 residues. V lost 0 bases and J lost 5, with 11 bases in between. The CDR3 loop is CASSVDRGGYGYTF. CDR3 DNA: TGTGCCAGCAGCGTAGACCGGGGCGGGTATGGCTACACCTTC.

This clonotype was recorded many times. The rearrangement joins TRBV5-5 to TRBJ2-1; TRBD2 is a possible D gene (5 bases). V was cut by 6 bases and J by 4 bases, with 14 bases left in between. In germline, CDR1 is SGHKS, CDR2 YYEKEE (reference sequence). The CDR3 consists of 14 residues. CDR3 residues: CASIRRLAYNEQFF. CDR3 in DNA: TGTGCCAGCATCCGACGCTTAGCGTACAATGAGCAGTTCTTC.

There are a few counts of this clonotype. The chain links TRBV24-1 to TRBJ2-1, with D perhaps TRBD2 (6 bases). The CDR3 extends over 15 amino acids. Germline CDR1 reads KGHDR; CDR2 reads SFDVKD. Trimming removed 5 bases from V and 5 bases from J, with 15 bases in between. The CDR3 bases are TGTGCCACCAGTGTTCCCGGGAGTTCCCACAATGAGCAGTTCTTC. It encodes CATSVPGSSHNEQFF.

The chain links TRBV6-2 or TRBV6-3 to TRBJ2-1; possible D gene TRBD1, 6 bases. With 6 bases removed from V and 0 bases from J, the gap between germline ends came to 18 bases. Germline V lookup: CDR1 MNHEY, CDR2 SVGEGT. The CDR3 has 17 amino acids. DNA of the CDR3: TGTGCCAGCAGGGACAGCCCCGCACCCCTCTCCTACAATGAGCAGTTCTTC. Protein: CASRDSPAPLSYNEQFF.

This clonotype has a handful of counts. V is TRBV6-2 or TRBV6-3 and J is TRBJ2-5; 8 bases match TRBD1. Trimming removed 0 bases from V and 0 bases from J; junction bases left unmatched: 3. This CDR3 has 16 residues. CDR1 is MNHEY and CDR2 is SVGEGT in the germline V gene. This chain's CDR3 is CASSYSTTGDQETQYF. The CDR3 coding sequence is TGTGCCAGCAGTTACTCGACGACAGGGGACCAAGAGACCCAGTACTTC.

The V and J genes are TRBV20-1 and TRBJ2-1; D possibly corresponds to TRBD1 (5 bases). The CDR3 spans 13 residues. Germline CDR1 DFQATT, CDR2 SNEGSKA (reference sequence). V was pared by 0 bases and J by 13 bases, with 16 bases between. The CDR3 region is CSARDGAAVVQFF. CDR3 coding DNA: TGCAGTGCTAGAGATGGGGCGGCAGTTGTTCAGTTCTTC.

This clonotype was observed a handful of times. J is TRBJ2-1 and V is TRBV29-1, with 9 bases identical to TRBD2. This CDR3 comprises 16 residues. Germline V gives CDR1 SQVTM, CDR2 ANQGSEA. V was clipped by 5 bases and J by 8 bases; unmatched bases: 16. The CDR3 DNA follows: TGCAGCGTTCCCAATGTGCGGGAGGGCCGGTTCGATGAGCAGTTCTTC. Translating it yields CSVPNVREGRFDEQFF.

CDR3 bases: TGCAGCCAAACTAGCGGGGGGGCCGAGAATGAGCAGTTCTTC. This codes for CSQTSGGAENEQFF. The chain employs TRBV29-1 and TRBJ2-1; 13 bases are a match to TRBD2. Trimming at V came to 8 bases and at J to 7 bases, leaving 8 bases not matched to a gene. Germline CDR1 SQVTM, CDR2 ANQGSEA. This CDR3 comprises 14 residues.

The rearrangement uses TRBV29-1 and TRBJ2-7, with TRBD2 matching over 10 bases. Germline lookup yields CDR1 SQVTM and CDR2 ANQGSEA. CDR3 length equals 15 residues. J was trimmed by 1 base and V by 6 bases; bases with no gene match: 9. The CDR3 bases are TGCAGCGTCGCTTCGCTAGCGGGGGTGTCCTACGAGCAGTACTTC. Translated, it gives CSVASLAGVSYEQYF.

The chain is built from TRBV7-2 and TRBJ1-1, with 7 bases aligning to TRBD1. In germline, CDR1 is SGHTA, CDR2 FQGNSA. Trimming removed 5 bases from V and 3 bases from J; junction bases left unmatched: 9. The CDR3 consists of 15 residues. The CDR3 region is CASSPQTGLYTEAFF. DNA of the CDR3: TGTGCCAGCAGCCCCCAGACAGGGCTGTACACTGAAGCTTTCTTT.